One and the same sample provided the 29 T cell receptor beta chains below, sequenced in a study of spatial heterogeneity in lung cancer. Each CDR3 protein gets one entry after TCRdb re-called the 5' RACE reads with MiXCR. Counted here are some 100,000 distinct CDR3 sequences, about 12% occurring once; the ten biggest clones make up just over 40%. Regarding time point: sample taken at primary tumor resection. Material: PBMCs, obtained at surgery. These TCRs come from a male donor with early-stage non-small cell lung cancer.

The V gene is TRBV9, the J gene TRBJ1-1; D unclear. The CDR3 has 14 amino acids. In germline, CDR1 is SGDLS, CDR2 YYNGEE. V lost 0 bases and J 5 bases, leaving 11 bases between the germline ends. The CDR3 nucleotides are TGTGCCAGCAGCGTAGAAGAGGGTTGGACTGAAGCTTTCTTT. Residues: CASSVEEGWTEAFF.

This clonotype was recorded at least ten times. The V gene is TRBV6-5, the J gene TRBJ2-1; 11 nucleotides agree with TRBD1. The CDR3 consists of 16 residues. V shed 2 bases, J shed 8 bases, and the junction held 8 bases outside the gene matches. CDR1 and CDR2 from the germline V gene are MNHEY and SVGAGI. The CDR3 nucleotides are TGTGCCAGCAGTTACCACCGGGACAGGGGGGTCCATGAGCAGTTCTTC. Its translation: CASSYHRDRGVHEQFF.

V is TRBV7-8 and J is TRBJ2-7; 12 nucleotides align to TRBD2. V dropped 5 bases and J dropped 2; count of bases not matched to a gene: 10. CDR1 is SGHVS, CDR2 FQNEAQ, per germline. This CDR3 contains 17 residues. The CDR3 sequence is CASSATAGLAGTYEQYF. CDR3 nucleotide sequence: TGTGCCAGCAGCGCAACCGCGGGACTAGCGGGTACCTACGAGCAGTACTTC.

In this sample, this clonotype turned up many times. The J gene is TRBJ2-3, the V gene TRBV29-1; D ambiguous. This CDR3 spans 11 amino acids. V was clipped by 6 bases and J by 5 bases, with 9 bases between them. Germline lookup yields CDR1 SQVTM and CDR2 ANQGSEA. The CDR3 DNA is TGCAGCGTGGCCGTCAGAGATACGCAGTATTTT. Protein sequence: CSVAVRDTQYF.

In its sample, this clonotype was seen a few times. The chain joins TRBV7-2 to TRBJ2-2; no clear D. The CDR3 extends over 16 amino acids. V shed 2 bases and J shed 0 bases, with 10 bases lying between them. In germline, CDR1 is SGHTA, CDR2 FQGNSA. DNA of the CDR3: TGTGCCAGCAGCTTAAATGGGCCCTCGAACACCGGGGAGCTGTTTTTT. Encoded protein: CASSLNGPSNTGELFF.

This clonotype was counted between two and nine times. The CDR3: CASSQEPAGPNTGELFF. The DNA for the CDR3 is TGTGCCAGCAGCCAAGAACCAGCGGGACCGAACACCGGGGAGCTGTTTTTT. This chain joins TRBV4-2 and TRBJ2-2; 7 nucleotides agree with TRBD2. Trimming at V came to 0 bases and at J to 0 bases, leaving 4 bases not matched to a gene. This CDR3 is 17 amino acids long. Per the germline V gene, CDR1 is LGHNA and CDR2 is YNFKEQ.

A few counts support this clonotype. The chain employs TRBV6-6 and TRBJ1-1; possible D gene TRBD1, 6 bases. Trimming stripped 9 bases from V and 0 bases from J, with 14 bases between. Germline lookup yields CDR1 MNHNY and CDR2 SVGAGI (reference sequence). This CDR3 is built from 14 residues. This chain's CDR3 is CASCEQGMNTEAFF. The CDR3, as DNA: TGTGCCAGTTGCGAGCAGGGGATGAACACTGAAGCTTTCTTT.

The gene calls are TRBV7-2 and TRBJ2-2; tentatively, D is TRBD1 or TRBD2 (5 bases each). CDR3 length: 14 amino acids. The germline V gene encodes CDR1 SGHTA and CDR2 FQGNSA. Between the trimmed V and J ends, which lost 5 bases and 4 bases, there was a span of 11 bases. In nucleotides, the CDR3 is TGTGCCAGCAGCCCTCCTGGGGGCACCGGGGAGCTGTTTTTT. This translates into CASSPPGGTGELFF.

This clonotype was recorded a few times. This chain connects TRBV20-1 to TRBJ2-1, with 12 positions matching TRBD2. The CDR3 consists of 14 residues. Germline CDR1 and CDR2: DFQATT and SNEGSKA (reference sequence). V shed 6 bases, J shed 6 bases, and the junction held 6 bases outside the gene matches. The CDR3 here is CSAALAGGINEQFF. CDR3 sequence (DNA): TGCAGTGCCGCCCTAGCGGGGGGGATCAATGAGCAGTTCTTC.

This clonotype was counted between two and nine times. The rearrangement links TRBV7-3 to TRBJ2-3, with no clear D. This CDR3 spans 12 amino acids. V dropped 4 bases and J dropped 2 bases, with 4 bases sitting between them. Germline assignment: CDR1 SGHTA and CDR2 FQGTGA. As DNA, the CDR3 is TGTGCCAGCAGCTCTACCACAGATACGCAGTATTTT. Protein product: CASSSTTDTQYF.

There are a few counts of this clonotype. The rearrangement joins TRBV20-1 to TRBJ2-1, with 14 bases fitting TRBD2. Germline-derived CDR1 and CDR2 are DFQATT and SNEGSKA (reference sequence). The CDR3 totals 15 residues. J lost 4 bases, V lost 1 base, and 0 bases had no gene match. The CDR3 nucleotides read TGCAGTGCTAGAGGGACTAGCGGGAGGTACAATGAGCAGTTCTTC. This gives the protein CSARGTSGRYNEQFF.

This rearrangement joins TRBV12-3 or TRBV12-4 to TRBJ2-7, with TRBD2 matching 10 bases. The CDR3 has 17 amino acids. Trimming cost V 2 bases and J 0 bases; bases outside gene matches: 7. CDR3 region: CASSLRTSGTSSYEQYF. In DNA, the CDR3 is TGTGCCAGCAGTTTACGGACTAGCGGAACCAGCTCCTACGAGCAGTACTTC.

The chain recombines TRBV10-3 with TRBJ2-7; D is undetermined. V lost 2 bases, J lost 4 bases, and 3 bases lay in between. CDR1 is ENHRY, CDR2 SYGVKD, per germline. This CDR3 contains 11 residues. The DNA of the CDR3 is TGTGCCATCAGTGAGGATTACGAGCAGTACTTC. Its translation is CAISEDYEQYF.

This clonotype was counted a few times. The genes are TRBV7-9 and TRBJ1-1, with D unresolved. The CDR3 spans 17 residues. V lost 1 base and J 2 bases, leaving 17 bases between the germline ends. Germline lookup yields CDR1 SEHNR and CDR2 FQNEAQ (reference sequence). CDR3 loop: CASSLGLSVDLNTEAFF. CDR3 in DNA: TGTGCCAGCAGCTTAGGACTCTCTGTCGACCTAAACACTGAAGCTTTCTTT.

This clonotype has only a few counts. This chain uses TRBV7-9 with TRBJ2-7, with TRBD1 matching over 9 bases. Trimming removed 2 bases from V and 6 bases from J; junction bases left unmatched: 2. The germline CDR1 and CDR2 sequences are SEHNR and FQNEAQ (reference sequence). The CDR3 length is 13 residues. This chain's CDR3 is CASSLNRGREQYF. In DNA form, the CDR3 reads TGTGCCAGCAGCTTAAACAGGGGGCGCGAGCAGTACTTC.

A few counts support this clonotype. The chain joins TRBV20-1 to TRBJ1-5; D call uncertain. Germline V gene data show CDR1 as DFQATT and CDR2 as SNEGSKA (reference sequence). The V end lost 3 bases, the J end lost 0 bases, and 3 bases lay between the germline ends. CDR3 length: 12 residues. This CDR3 reads CSASHSNQPQHF. CDR3 sequence (DNA): TGCAGTGCTAGCCATAGCAATCAGCCCCAGCATTTT.

V gene TRBV29-1 combines with J gene TRBJ2-1; TRBD2 matches at 14 bases. This CDR3 is built from 17 residues. The V gene end was trimmed by 6 bases and the J gene end by 4 bases; junction bases not matched to a gene: 11. Per the germline V gene, CDR1 is SQVTM and CDR2 is ANQGSEA. The CDR3 region is CSVRLSTSGGDYNEQFF. CDR3 sequence (DNA): TGCAGCGTACGACTCTCGACTAGCGGGGGGGATTACAATGAGCAGTTCTTC.

This clonotype was detected a few times. The V gene is TRBV6-2 or TRBV6-3, the J gene TRBJ2-5; D remains unclear. V lost 7 bases, J lost 3 bases, and 9 bases lay in between. CDR3 length equals 12 residues. Germline CDR1 MNHEY, CDR2 SVGEGT. The CDR3 DNA is TGTGCCAGCAATTCAGGAGAAGAGACCCAGTACTTC. Translation: CASNSGEETQYF.

The rearrangement joins TRBV6-5 to TRBJ1-1; D is uncertain. Trimming left V 2 bases short and J 1 base short, with 5 bases between. Germline V gene data show CDR1 as MNHEY and CDR2 as SVGAGI. There are 13 residues in the CDR3. The CDR3 here is CASSYMANTEAFF. CDR3 nucleotides: TGTGCCAGCAGTTACATGGCGAACACTGAAGCTTTCTTT.

At least ten counts were recorded for this clonotype. This rearrangement joins TRBV11-1 to TRBJ1-1, with D perhaps TRBD1 (6 bases). The V end lost 1 base, the J end lost 1 base, and 10 bases lay between the germline ends. There are 15 residues in the CDR3. Germline CDR1 reads SGHAT; CDR2 reads FQDESV (reference sequence). The CDR3 bases are TGTGCCAGCAGCTTAGTACAGGGAGCGAACACTGAAGCTTTCTTT. Translating it yields CASSLVQGANTEAFF.

This clonotype was picked up a small number of times. The chain employs TRBV19 and TRBJ2-2, with D possibly matching TRBD2 (6 bases). CDR3 size: 17 residues. V was pared by 5 bases and J by 3 bases, with 19 bases between. The germline V gene encodes CDR1 LNHDA and CDR2 SQIVND (reference sequence). DNA of the CDR3: TGTGCCAGTAGTGTTTCCCGGGACTTTCGGGACACCGGGGAGCTGTTTTTT. It yields the protein CASSVSRDFRDTGELFF.

This chain connects TRBV9 to TRBJ2-1, with D tentatively TRBD2 (6 bases). The CDR3 sequence is 17 residues long. Germline V gene lookup returns CDR1 SGDLS and CDR2 YYNGEE. Trimming removed 0 bases from V and 0 bases from J, with 13 bases in between. CDR3 sequence: CASSVARGDSSYNEQFF. In DNA form, the CDR3 reads TGTGCCAGCAGCGTAGCTCGCGGGGATAGCTCCTACAATGAGCAGTTCTTC.

This CDR3 reads CATSDRGLAAGETQYF. The DNA of the CDR3 is TGTGCCACCAGTGACCGGGGACTAGCCGCGGGGGAGACCCAGTACTTC. The chain couples TRBV24-1 to TRBJ2-5; 9 bases align to TRBD2. V lost 4 bases to trimming and J lost 5 bases; unmatched junction nucleotides: 10. The V gene's germline CDR1 is KGHDR and CDR2 SFDVKD. CDR3 size: 16 residues.

This clonotype appeared many times. J is TRBJ2-1 and V is TRBV29-1, with D possibly being TRBD2 (6 bases). Germline V CDR1 and CDR2: SQVTM, ANQGSEA. The CDR3 loop spans 14 amino acids. Trimming removed 4 bases at V and 2 bases at J, with 12 bases between. CDR3 sequence reads: CSVAGTPTYNEQFF. CDR3 in DNA: TGCAGCGTTGCCGGGACTCCGACCTACAATGAGCAGTTCTTC.

The V call is TRBV7-2, the J call TRBJ1-6, with 9 positions matching TRBD1. V lost 4 bases to trimming and J lost 6 bases; unmatched junction nucleotides: 4. The CDR3 has 15 residues. Per germline, CDR1 SGHTA and CDR2 FQGNSA. CDR3 coding DNA: TGTGCCAGCAGCTCAGGGACAGGGCTTAATTCACCCCTCCACTTT. As protein: CASSSGTGLNSPLHF.

In its sample, this clonotype was seen a few times. V usage is TRBV12-3 or TRBV12-4 and J usage is TRBJ2-4; TRBD2 agrees at 12 bases. The CDR3 totals 17 residues. V gave up 4 bases and J gave up 3 bases; unmatched junction bases: 7. The CDR3 loop reads CASSYKLAGGHKNIQYF. As DNA, the CDR3 is TGTGCCAGCAGTTATAAACTAGCGGGGGGCCACAAAAACATTCAGTACTTC.

This clonotype appeared many times. V and J are TRBV4-3 and TRBJ2-6, with D maybe TRBD2 (5 bases). Trimming took off 0 bases at V and 0 bases at J, with 15 bases between the two ends. There are 19 residues in the CDR3. From germline, CDR1 is LGHNA and CDR2 YSLEER. As DNA, the CDR3 is TGCGCCAGCAGCCAAGATGACGGTTCGGGAAACTCTGGGGCCAACGTCCTGACTTTC. It specifies CASSQDDGSGNSGANVLTF.

This chain links TRBV18 with TRBJ2-7, with 8 bases aligning to TRBD2. J gave up 5 bases and V 4 bases, and 10 bases lay outside the gene matches. This CDR3 comprises 15 residues. Germline V CDR1 and CDR2: KGHSH, LQKENI. The CDR3 here is CASSRSGGTAHEQYF. The DNA of the CDR3 is TGTGCCAGCTCACGAAGCGGGGGAACCGCCCACGAGCAGTACTTC.

This clonotype was found many times. The CDR3, as DNA: TGTGCCAGCAGTTTCTCAAAAGTTGCCGGGGAGCTGTTTTTT. Translated, it gives CASSFSKVAGELFF. The gene calls are TRBV6-2 or TRBV6-3 and TRBJ2-2; D gene uncertain. V lost 4 bases and J 6 bases, leaving 12 bases between the germline ends. CDR1 and CDR2 (germline): MNHEY, SVGEGT. The CDR3 is made up of 14 amino acids.